Below are 2 T cell receptor beta chains sequenced from a single sample in a study of glioma-infiltrating T cells. Using RNA template, CDR3s of TCR alpha and beta were amplified with iRepertoire arm-PCR. TCRdb recomputed calls from the multiplex PCR reads with MiXCR, one row per CDR3 protein. The profile shows some 120,000 distinct CDR3 sequences, roughly 25% of them singletons. The sequenced sample was glioma tissue, nonneoplastic brain tissue, or PBMCs (not recorded which). Receptor source: a human donor with low-grade glioma or glioblastoma, undergoing nonglioma brain surgery, or in good health (not recorded which).

This clonotype was counted ten times or more. This chain joins TRBV4-3 and TRBJ2-7; D assignment may be TRBD1 or TRBD2 (5 bases each). V lost 6 bases and J 7 bases, leaving 19 bases between the germline ends. This CDR3 contains 14 residues. The germline V gene encodes CDR1 LGHNA and CDR2 YSLEER. CDR3 in DNA: TGCGCCAGCAGACAGACCACAGGAACGGGGGAGCAGTACTTC. Its translation: CASRQTTGTGEQYF.

This clonotype turned up a few times. The V call is TRBV10-1, the J call TRBJ2-7, with TRBD2 identical over 10 bases. Germline loops: CDR1 WNHNN, CDR2 SYGVQD (reference sequence). The CDR3 has 15 amino acids. The V segment lost 3 bases and the J segment 6 bases; nucleotides outside the gene matches: 8. The CDR3 loop reads CASSDPSGRVCEQYF. CDR3 coding DNA: TGCGCCAGCAGTGACCCTAGCGGGAGAGTCTGCGAGCAGTACTTC.